These 30 T cell receptor beta chains were sequenced from one sample in a study of T cells in Graves' hyperthyroidism and ophthalmopathy. RNA transcripts gave rise to amplified TCR beta CDR3 regions. First-round RT-PCR targeting the TCR CDR3 was performed with the HTBI primer set. From the multiplex PCR reads, TCRdb called clonotypes with MiXCR, one entry per CDR3 protein. The table includes 350,000 to 450,000 distinct CDR3 sequences, 11% to 15% detected once. The sequenced material came from blood. The receptors derive from a man aged 45-65 years with Graves' ophthalmopathy.

This clonotype was picked up many times. The chain employs TRBV5-1 and TRBJ2-7; perhaps TRBD1 as D (5 bases). The CDR3 has 14 residues. The V gene's germline CDR1 is SGHRS and CDR2 YFSETQ. V shed 4 bases and J shed 3 bases, with 14 bases lying between them. The CDR3 coding sequence is TGCGCCAGCAGCCCGGCTCCAGGGTACTACGAGCAGTACTTC. Its protein product is CASSPAPGYYEQYF.

The rearrangement uses TRBV2 and TRBJ2-2; the match to TRBD2 covers 8 bases. The CDR3 totals 15 residues. CDR1 and CDR2 from the germline V gene are SNHLY and FYNNEI. Trimming at V came to 6 bases and at J to 5 bases, leaving 8 bases not matched to a gene. CDR3 nucleotides: TGTGCCAGCAGGATAGTAGCGGGACGAACCGGGGAGCTGTTTTTT. Protein sequence: CASRIVAGRTGELFF.

This chain joins TRBV10-2 and TRBJ1-5; D call uncertain. This CDR3 has 16 residues. The V and J ends lost 0 bases and 7 bases respectively, with 16 bases between them. Germline loops: CDR1 WSHSY, CDR2 SAAADI. The CDR3 DNA sequence: TGCGCCAGCAGTGAGTCGAGATCAGGCCAAGGACAGCCCCAGCATTTT. Protein product: CASSESRSGQGQPQHF.

At least ten counts were recorded for this clonotype. This sequence joins TRBV20-1 and TRBJ1-6; D gene ambiguous. Trimming stripped 0 bases from V and 6 bases from J, with 18 bases between. The germline gives CDR1 DFQATT, CDR2 SNEGSKA (reference sequence). The CDR3 has 17 residues. The CDR3 coding sequence is TGCAGTGCTAGAGACACAAATCAGGCGAGCGGTAATTCACCCCTCCACTTT. Translated: CSARDTNQASGNSPLHF.

This rearrangement joins TRBV27 to TRBJ1-1; a weak D match, TRBD1 (6 bases). Between the trimmed V and J ends, which lost 10 bases and 1 base, there was a span of 13 bases. Germline CDR1 MNHEY, CDR2 SMNVEV (reference sequence). CDR3 length equals 13 residues. CDR3 DNA: TGTGCCAACAATAAGGACAGGAACACTGAAGCTTTCTTT. This translates into CANNKDRNTEAFF.

Comment on this clonotype: A much larger clone lies one base from this, so it may be a read error. V and J are TRBV28 and TRBJ2-2, with unresolved D. This CDR3 contains 14 residues. Germline V gene lookup returns CDR1 MDHEN and CDR2 SYDVKM. V was shortened by 5 bases and J by 1 base, with 8 bases between the two germline ends. CDR3 region: CASSHQVNTGELFF. The CDR3 coding sequence is TGTGCCAGCAGTCATCAGGTGAACACCGGGGAGCTGTTTTTT.

This clonotype showed up many times. V gene TRBV6-1 combines with J gene TRBJ1-1; unclear D gene. Germline assignment: CDR1 MNHNS and CDR2 SASEGT. CDR3 length equals 14 residues. The V end lost 6 bases, the J end lost 5 bases, and 16 bases lay between the germline ends. The CDR3 sequence: CASSSGMEGTEAFF. The CDR3 coding sequence is TGTGCCAGCAGCAGCGGGATGGAAGGGACTGAAGCTTTCTTT.

This clonotype appeared many times. The V gene is TRBV5-6, the J gene TRBJ2-1, with D possibly being TRBD1 or TRBD2 (5 bases each). CDR1 is SGHDT and CDR2 is YYEEEE in the germline V gene. Deletions cut 0 bases from V and 2 bases from J, with 12 bases between. The CDR3 loop spans 16 amino acids. The CDR3 spells CASSLDRGEAYNEQFF. In nucleotides, the CDR3 is TGTGCCAGCAGCTTGGATAGGGGAGAGGCCTACAATGAGCAGTTCTTC.

There are many counts of this clonotype. The chain links TRBV2 to TRBJ2-1; D gene ambiguous. CDR1 is SNHLY, CDR2 FYNNEI, per germline. CDR3 length equals 11 residues. V dropped 10 bases and J dropped 7 bases, with 11 bases sitting between them. For the CDR3, the DNA is TGTGCCATCCAGAGCAGGAATGAGCAGTTCTTC. It specifies CAIQSRNEQFF.

V and J are TRBV7-9 and TRBJ2-2; TRBD2 is a possible D gene (6 bases). The CDR3 spans 18 residues. Trimming stripped 5 bases from V and 5 bases from J, with 24 bases between. CDR1 and CDR2 from the germline V gene are SEHNR and FQNEAQ (reference sequence). CDR3 sequence (DNA): TGTGCCAGCAGCGCGCCTGCCGGGACTGGAAATCCGACCGGGGAGCTGTTTTTT. Its protein is CASSAPAGTGNPTGELFF.

The chain carries TRBV29-1 and TRBJ1-3; D is uncertain. The V gene's germline CDR1 is SQVTM and CDR2 ANQGSEA. The CDR3 sequence is 11 residues long. The V end was cut by 6 bases, the J end by 0 bases, with 3 bases between. The CDR3 nucleotides read TGCAGCGTCATCTCTGGAAACACCATATATTTT. It encodes CSVISGNTIYF.

In DNA, the CDR3 is TGTGCCAGCAGTACTAGCGGGAGAGGGGAGACCCAGTACTTC. Its protein is CASSTSGRGETQYF. This chain uses TRBV7-3 with TRBJ2-5; 11 nucleotides align to TRBD2. The germline V gene has CDR1 SGHTA and CDR2 FQGTGA. The V gene end was trimmed by 6 bases and the J gene end by 5 bases; junction bases not matched to a gene: 5. This CDR3 has 14 residues.

This clonotype was seen only once. The V gene is TRBV7-8, the J gene TRBJ2-7; 7 nucleotides match TRBD2. Trimming removed 1 base from V and 7 bases from J; junction bases left unmatched: 7. The germline CDR1 and CDR2 sequences are SGHVS and FQNEAQ. This CDR3 spans 14 amino acids. CDR3 DNA sequence: TGTGCCAGCAGCTTAGTGGGAGGGCCGGGAGAGCAGTACTTC. Its protein is CASSLVGGPGEQYF.

This clonotype was seen ten or more times. The V gene is TRBV28, the J gene TRBJ2-1; maybe TRBD2 (5 bases). Trimming stripped 6 bases from V and 4 bases from J, with 16 bases between. This CDR3 is built from 15 residues. CDR1 MDHEN and CDR2 SYDVKM come from the germline V gene. The CDR3 sequence is CASRLSLAYYNEQFF. For the CDR3, the DNA is TGTGCCAGCAGATTGAGTCTAGCTTATTACAATGAGCAGTTCTTC.

Remarks on this clonotype: A much more abundant neighbour one base away suggests this may be a read error. This likely comes from a read error, as the CDR3 has no conserved phenylalanine or tryptophan at its end. The V and J genes are TRBV6-5 and TRBJ2-5; 8 bases are a match to TRBD2. Trimming at V came to 0 bases and at J to 4 bases, leaving 7 bases not matched to a gene. Germline CDR1 MNHEY, CDR2 SVGAGI. The CDR3 has 16 residues. The CDR3 coding sequence is TGTGCCAGCAGTTACTCCGGGACTAGAGCCCGAGAGACCCAGTACCTC. This translates into CASSYSGTRARETQYL.

This clonotype has a count of ten or more. This rearrangement joins TRBV7-8 to TRBJ2-1; 9 bases are a match to TRBD2. CDR1 is SGHVS and CDR2 is FQNEAQ in the germline V gene. V shed 5 bases, J shed 3 bases, and the junction held 8 bases outside the gene matches. The length of the CDR3 is 16 residues. DNA for the CDR3: TGTGCCAGCAGCACGATAGCGGGAGAAGGCTACAATGAGCAGTTCTTC. It specifies CASSTIAGEGYNEQFF.

The sample holds a few counts of this clonotype. The rearrangement uses TRBV3-1 and TRBJ2-2; D remains ambiguous. With 1 base removed from V and 6 bases from J, the gap between germline ends came to 12 bases. Germline-derived CDR1 and CDR2 are LGHDT and YNNKEL (reference sequence). The CDR3 has 15 amino acids. The CDR3 nucleotides read TGTGCCAGCAGCCAAGGGGATCTAGAGGCCGGGGAGCTGTTTTTT. As protein: CASSQGDLEAGELFF.

This clonotype showed up many times. This sequence joins TRBV18 and TRBJ2-5; tentative D call: TRBD2 (5 bases). The germline gives CDR1 KGHSH, CDR2 LQKENI. Trimming took 6 bases from V and 4 from J, leaving 18 bases between them. The length of the CDR3 is 15 residues. The CDR3 sequence: CASSPLGEFRETQYF. Written as DNA, the CDR3 is TGTGCCAGCTCTCCTCTTGGGGAGTTTCGAGAGACCCAGTACTTC.

The chain employs TRBV3-1 and TRBJ2-1; the match to TRBD1 covers 8 bases. The V segment lost 1 base and the J segment 8 bases; nucleotides outside the gene matches: 4. The germline V gene has CDR1 LGHDT and CDR2 YNNKEL (reference sequence). The CDR3 covers 14 residues. CDR3 nucleotides: TGTGCCAGCAGCCAAGCTCCAGGGGGCTATGAGCAGTTCTTC. This sequence encodes CASSQAPGGYEQFF.

This clonotype was counted many times. This sequence joins TRBV30 and TRBJ2-1; 8 positions match TRBD1. Germline V gene lookup returns CDR1 GTSNPN and CDR2 SVGIG (reference sequence). Germline trimming cut 3 bases from V and 7 bases from J; bases unmatched to any gene: 8. This CDR3 spans 14 amino acids. DNA for the CDR3: TGTGCCTGGAGCGGACAGGGAAGGGGGAATGAGCAGTTCTTC. It codes for CAWSGQGRGNEQFF.

The chain links TRBV19 to TRBJ2-3; possibly TRBD2 for D (5 bases). Germline CDR1 reads LNHDA; CDR2 reads SQIVND (reference sequence). Trimming cost V 11 bases and J 3 bases, with 12 bases left between them. The CDR3 extends over 12 amino acids. In DNA, the CDR3 is TGTGCCGTCCGAGGGTTTACAGATACGCAGTATTTT. Protein: CAVRGFTDTQYF.

This chain links TRBV7-3 with TRBJ2-3; D remains unclear. The germline V and J ends were trimmed by 3 bases and 3 bases, with 10 bases remaining between them. Looked up from germline, CDR1 is SGHTA and CDR2 is FQGTGA. The CDR3 is made up of 14 amino acids. The DNA for the CDR3 is TGTGCCAGCAGCTTGGGCAGAGTAACAGATACGCAGTATTTT. Protein: CASSLGRVTDTQYF.

This clonotype occurred a few times. The chain recombines TRBV20-1 with TRBJ2-7; 8 bases match TRBD2. After removal of 0 bases from V and 4 bases from J, the junction contained 8 bases not matched to a gene. From germline, CDR1 is DFQATT and CDR2 SNEGSKA (reference sequence). This CDR3 region has 15 residues. CDR3 nucleotides: TGCAGTGCTAGAGATAGGAGCGGGGGATTATACGAGCAGTACTTC. Protein: CSARDRSGGLYEQYF.

The chain combines TRBV7-2 with TRBJ2-3, with D perhaps given as TRBD1 or TRBD2 (5 bases each). CDR1 is SGHTA, CDR2 FQGNSA, per germline. This CDR3 comprises 15 residues. With 1 base removed from V and 14 bases from J, the gap between germline ends came to 22 bases. The CDR3 spells CASSLGLGRDRAVYF. Here the CDR3 DNA reads TGTGCCAGCAGCTTAGGCCTGGGACGGGACCGAGCGGTGTATTTT.

This clonotype was seen ten or more times. The CDR3 bases are TGCAGTGGAATCGCCTCCTACAATGAGCAGTTCTTC. Amino acids: CSGIASYNEQFF. The chain combines TRBV20-1 with TRBJ2-1, with no clear D. The CDR3 sequence is 12 residues long. The V gene's germline CDR1 is DFQATT and CDR2 SNEGSKA (reference sequence). V lost 7 bases, J lost 0 bases, and 7 bases lay in between.

The chain uses TRBV28 and TRBJ2-1; D is possibly TRBD2 (5 bases). In germline, CDR1 is MDHEN, CDR2 SYDVKM. The CDR3 runs to 18 residues. V lost 5 bases to trimming and J lost 9 bases, with 29 bases between them. CDR3 DNA: TGTGCCAGCAGTCCCAAGGTCAGCGGTTCACCTAGGAGCGTTGAGCAGTTCTTC. Translated, it gives CASSPKVSGSPRSVEQFF.

This clonotype was recorded at least ten times. The CDR3 DNA is TGCGCCAGCAGCCAAGATATGTGGGACTCAAACGAGCAGTACTTC. Protein product: CASSQDMWDSNEQYF. The V and J genes are TRBV4-1 and TRBJ2-7; D may be TRBD2 (6 bases). This CDR3 is 15 amino acids long. The V end lost 0 bases, the J end lost 5 bases, and 14 bases lay between the germline ends. Germline CDR1 MGHRA, CDR2 YSYEKL.

V usage is TRBV6-1 and J usage is TRBJ1-6; D remains ambiguous. Germline V gene lookup returns CDR1 MNHNS and CDR2 SASEGT. This CDR3 is built from 16 residues. Trimming took 3 bases from V and 4 from J, leaving 13 bases between them. CDR3 region: CASSDPGLNYNSPLHF. CDR3 nucleotide sequence: TGTGCCAGCAGTGACCCTGGTCTCAATTATAATTCACCCCTCCACTTT.

This clonotype was observed a few times. The V call is TRBV7-2, the J call TRBJ2-7, with TRBD2 as a possible D gene (5 bases). Germline-derived CDR1 and CDR2 are SGHTA and FQGNSA. This CDR3 is built from 13 residues. Between the trimmed V and J ends, which lost 5 bases and 0 bases, there was a span of 8 bases. The CDR3 DNA reads as TGTGCCAGCAGCGGGAGCCGCTCCTACGAGCAGTACTTC. It codes for CASSGSRSYEQYF.

This clonotype has more than one count but fewer than ten. The chain has TRBV12-3 or TRBV12-4 and TRBJ2-1, with TRBD2 identical over 7 bases. Unmatched junction bases numbered 6, after V lost 6 bases and J lost 4 bases. The CDR3 is made up of 14 amino acids. The CDR3 DNA reads as TGTGCCAGCAGGAGGCGGGAGACATACAATGAGCAGTTCTTC. Its translation: CASRRRETYNEQFF.